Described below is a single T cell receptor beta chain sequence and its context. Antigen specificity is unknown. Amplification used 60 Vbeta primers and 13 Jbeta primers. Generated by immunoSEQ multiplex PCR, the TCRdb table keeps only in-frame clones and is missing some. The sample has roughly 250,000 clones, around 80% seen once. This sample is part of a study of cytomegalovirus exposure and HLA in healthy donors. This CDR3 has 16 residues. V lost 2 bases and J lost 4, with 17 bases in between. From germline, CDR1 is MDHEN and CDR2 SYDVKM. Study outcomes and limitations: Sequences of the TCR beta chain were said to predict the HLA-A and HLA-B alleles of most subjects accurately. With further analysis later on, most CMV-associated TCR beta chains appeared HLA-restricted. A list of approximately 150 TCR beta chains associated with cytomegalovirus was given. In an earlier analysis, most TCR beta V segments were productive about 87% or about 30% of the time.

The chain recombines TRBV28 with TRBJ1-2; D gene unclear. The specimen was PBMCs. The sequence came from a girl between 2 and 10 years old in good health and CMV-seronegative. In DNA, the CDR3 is TGTGCCAGCAGTTTACGTCCAGAAGTATTCACCTATGGCTACACCTTC. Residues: CASSLRPEVFTYGYTF.